This TCR beta chain was documented in a study of early stage breast cancer tumors. Per the germline V gene, CDR1 is MGHDK and CDR2 is SYGVNS. This CDR3 has 14 residues. V lost 6 bases to trimming and J lost 5 bases; unmatched junction nucleotides: 8. This clone was counted between two and nine times. The data were produced by immunoSEQ multiplex PCR, yet TCRdb's version contains in-frame clones alone and is incomplete. This table holds approximately 9,500 clones, 65% to 70% found once. The chain is built from TRBV25-1 and TRBJ1-1; 8 bases align to TRBD1. This clonotype was obtained from a person in their fifties or sixties with breast cancer. Sequencing used breast tumor tissue. This CDR3 is CASSEDRVGTEAFF. The DNA for the CDR3 is TGTGCCAGCAGCGAGGACAGGGTGGGGACTGAAGCTTTCTTT.